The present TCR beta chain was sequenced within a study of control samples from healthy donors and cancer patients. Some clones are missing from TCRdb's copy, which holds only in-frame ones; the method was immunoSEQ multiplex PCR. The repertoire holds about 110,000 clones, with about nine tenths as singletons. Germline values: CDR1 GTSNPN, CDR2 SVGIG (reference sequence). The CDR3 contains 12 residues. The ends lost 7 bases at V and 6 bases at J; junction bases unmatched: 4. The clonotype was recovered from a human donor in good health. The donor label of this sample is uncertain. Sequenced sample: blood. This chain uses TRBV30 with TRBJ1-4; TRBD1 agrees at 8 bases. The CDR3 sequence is CASGGGDEKLFF. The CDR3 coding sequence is TGTGCCTCAGGGGGCGGAGATGAAAAACTGTTTTTT.